The sequence of this TCR beta chain was determined in a study of spatial heterogeneity in lung cancer. This clonotype was recorded at least ten times. The antigen remains unidentified. A library prepared for alpha chains yielded this beta chain as an off-target read; its size is of little meaning. Per germline, CDR1 SGDLS and CDR2 YYNGEE. This CDR3 is built from 14 residues. V was cut by 0 bases and J by 2 bases, with 9 bases left in between. Study-wide results and limits: Tracking of tumor mutation counts was seen in expanded intratumoral alpha and beta TCR counts.

Stated time point: sample taken at primary tumor resection. TCRdb ran MiXCR on the 5' RACE reads and lists one entry per CDR3 protein. In the table there are some 9,800 distinct CDR3 sequences, 5.5% to 7% of which are singletons. This TCR was sampled from a male donor with early-stage non-small cell lung cancer. Sequencing was performed on lung tumor tissue, taken at surgery. The V and J genes are TRBV9 and TRBJ2-7; D may correspond to TRBD1 or TRBD2 (5 bases each). Here the CDR3 DNA reads TGTGCCAGCAGCGTAGGTTTGGGGGCCTACGAGCAGTACTTC. Translation: CASSVGLGAYEQYF.